What follows are 5 T cell receptor beta chains derived from one specimen sequenced in a study of regulatory T cells in long-lasting Graves disease. CDR3 regions were amplified by Arm-PCR using iRepertoire HTBI primers to build TCR beta libraries. TCRdb passed the multiplex PCR reads through MiXCR, listing each CDR3 protein once. The sample records about 400,000 distinct CDR3 sequences, about 20% being singletons. This sample's time point: persistent/refractory GD, antithyroid drugs over 5 years with positive TRAb. Making the TCR library involved RNA that had been extracted from PBMCs. Sequences were derived from peripheral blood mononuclear cells (PBMCs), sampled when the disease was refractory, from a patient treated with antithyroid drugs. Receptors originate from a female donor with Graves disease.

This clonotype occurred a few times. The chain links TRBV10-3 to TRBJ2-5, with TRBD2 matching 10 bases. Germline assignment: CDR1 ENHRY and CDR2 SYGVKD. This CDR3 is 16 amino acids long. The ends lost 2 bases at V and 4 bases at J; junction bases unmatched: 7. In nucleotides, the CDR3 is TGTGCCATCAGTGAGGGGGCTAGCGGGAGTCTAGAGACCCAGTACTTC. Its translation is CAISEGASGSLETQYF.

This clonotype was counted at least ten times. The chain joins TRBV7-2 to TRBJ2-5; 12 bases line up with TRBD1. J gave up 5 bases and V 2 bases, and 6 bases lay outside the gene matches. In germline, CDR1 is SGHTA, CDR2 FQGNSA. The CDR3 contains 16 residues. CDR3 protein: CASSLYGTGGRETQYF. The CDR3 coding sequence is TGTGCCAGCAGCTTATACGGGACAGGGGGCAGGGAGACCCAGTACTTC.

The chain is built from TRBV20-1 and TRBJ2-7; tentatively, D is TRBD2 (5 bases). Germline V gene sequence: CDR1 DFQATT, CDR2 SNEGSKA (reference sequence). This CDR3 spans 12 amino acids. V lost 4 bases, J lost 1 base, and 8 bases lay in between. The CDR3 bases are TGCAGTGCTACGGGGATGTCCTACGAGCAGTACTTC. Translating gives CSATGMSYEQYF.

Many counts were recorded for this clonotype. The chain couples TRBV2 to TRBJ1-1; tentatively, D is TRBD1 (6 bases). This CDR3 has 18 residues. V was clipped by 1 base and J by 9 bases, with 27 bases between them. Per the germline V gene, CDR1 is SNHLY and CDR2 is FYNNEI. The CDR3 is CASSEVPGLPDSRSKAFF. DNA for the CDR3: TGTGCCAGCAGTGAAGTTCCAGGACTTCCGGACAGCCGATCAAAAGCTTTCTTT.

This clonotype showed up just a few times. The CDR3, as DNA: TGTGCCAGTAGTATAGCCCCAGGGATGGGCACTGAAGCTTTCTTT. This translates into CASSIAPGMGTEAFF. The chain links TRBV19 to TRBJ1-1; D may be TRBD1 (5 bases). Trimming stripped 1 base from V and 4 bases from J, with 13 bases between. This CDR3 has 15 residues. The germline CDR1 and CDR2 sequences are LNHDA and SQIVND (reference sequence).